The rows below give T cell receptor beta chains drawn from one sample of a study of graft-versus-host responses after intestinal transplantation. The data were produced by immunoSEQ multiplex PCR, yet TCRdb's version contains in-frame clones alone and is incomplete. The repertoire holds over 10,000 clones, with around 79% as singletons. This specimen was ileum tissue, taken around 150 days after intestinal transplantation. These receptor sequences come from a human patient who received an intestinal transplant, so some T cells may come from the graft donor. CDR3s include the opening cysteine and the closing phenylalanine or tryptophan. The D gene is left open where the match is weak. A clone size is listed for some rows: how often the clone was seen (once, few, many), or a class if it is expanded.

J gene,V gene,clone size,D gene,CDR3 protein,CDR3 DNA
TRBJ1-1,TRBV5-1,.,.,CASSSRVNTEAFF,TGCGCCAGCAGTTCCAGGGTGAACACTGAAGCTTTCTTT
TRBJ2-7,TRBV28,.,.,CASSSGLYEQYF,TGTGCCAGCAGTTCGGGACTCTACGAGCAGTACTTC
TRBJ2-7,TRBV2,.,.,CASNRRSGVTYEQYF,TGTGCCAGCAATCGGAGGTCCGGGGTAACCTACGAGCAGTACTTC
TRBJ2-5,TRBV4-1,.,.,CASSRPDSDQETQYF,TGCGCCAGCAGCCGCCCGGACTCAGACCAAGAGACCCAGTACTTC
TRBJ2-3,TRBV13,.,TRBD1,CASSLGDRGLADTQYF,TGTGCCAGCAGCTTAGGGGACAGGGGGCTGGCAGATACGCAGTATTTT
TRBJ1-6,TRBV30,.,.,CAWSVGTYNSPLHF,TGTGCCTGGAGTGTAGGGACTTATAATTCACCCCTCCACTTT
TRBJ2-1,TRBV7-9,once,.,CALQAGSYNEQFF,TGTGCCCTACAGGCCGGTTCCTACAATGAGCAGTTCTTC
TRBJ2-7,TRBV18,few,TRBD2,CASSPAGDSYEQYF,TGTGCCAGCTCACCAGCGGGGGACTCCTACGAGCAGTACTTC
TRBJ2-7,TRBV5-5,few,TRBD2,CASSLPSPSGYEQYF,TGTGCCAGCAGCTTGCCCTCGCCTAGCGGCTACGAGCAGTACTTC
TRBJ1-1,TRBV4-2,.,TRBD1,CASSQDQYGTGDNTEAFF,TGTGCCAGCAGCCAAGATCAGTACGGGACAGGGGACAACACTGAAGCTTTCTTT
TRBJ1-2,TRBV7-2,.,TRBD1,CASSLAQGDGYTF,TGTGCCAGCAGCTTAGCGCAGGGGGATGGCTACACCTTC
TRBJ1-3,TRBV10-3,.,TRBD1,CAITERTGVRGNTIYF,TGTGCCATCACCGAACGGACAGGGGTCCGTGGAAACACCATATATTTT
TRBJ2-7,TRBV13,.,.,CASSSQGSSYEQYF,TGTGCCAGCAGCTCGCAGGGAAGCTCCTACGAGCAGTACTTC
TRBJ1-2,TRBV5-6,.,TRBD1,CASGFRTGWGYTF,TGTGCCAGCGGATTCCGGACAGGATGGGGCTACACCTTC
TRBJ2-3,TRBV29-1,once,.,CSTPQGRTQYF,TGCAGCACCCCCCAGGGCCGCACGCAGTATTTT
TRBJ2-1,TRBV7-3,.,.,CASSLGSGYEQFF,TGTGCCAGCAGCTTAGGGTCAGGTTATGAGCAGTTCTTC
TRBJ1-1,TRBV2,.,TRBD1,CATAGGLNTEAFF,TGTGCCACCGCAGGGGGCTTGAACACTGAAGCTTTCTTT
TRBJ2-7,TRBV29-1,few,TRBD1,CSVGTGGYEQYF,TGCAGCGTTGGGACAGGGGGCTACGAGCAGTACTTC
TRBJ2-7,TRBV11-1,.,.,CASSPAWDLSYEQYF,TGTGCCAGCAGCCCGGCTTGGGACTTATCCTACGAGCAGTACTTC
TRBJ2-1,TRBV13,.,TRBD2,CASSPGTSPYNEQFF,TGTGCCAGCAGCCCCGGGACTAGTCCCTACAATGAGCAGTTCTTC
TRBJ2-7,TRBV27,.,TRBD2,CATSVAGESYEQYF,TGTGCCACCAGCGTAGCGGGAGAATCTTACGAGCAGTACTTC
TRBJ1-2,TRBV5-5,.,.,CASSPLTQAIYGYTF,TGTGCCAGCAGCCCTTTAACACAGGCAATTTATGGCTACACCTTC
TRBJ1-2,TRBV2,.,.,CAAPGGGYTF,TGTGCCGCGCCGGGAGGGGGCTACACCTTC
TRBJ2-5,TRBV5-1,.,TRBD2,CASSSLQAGEGETQYF,TGCGCCAGCAGTTCCTTGCAAGCGGGAGAAGGGGAGACCCAGTACTTC
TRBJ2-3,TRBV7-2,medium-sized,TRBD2,CASSPGTSGTDTQYF,TGTGCCAGCAGCCCCGGGACTAGCGGCACAGATACGCAGTATTTT
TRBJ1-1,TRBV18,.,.,CASSPGAATRTEAFF,TGTGCCAGCTCACCGGGGGCGGCAACACGAACTGAAGCTTTCTTT
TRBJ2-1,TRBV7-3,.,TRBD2,CASSPIAGRSSYNEQFF,TGTGCCAGCAGCCCCATAGCGGGACGGAGCTCCTACAATGAGCAGTTCTTC
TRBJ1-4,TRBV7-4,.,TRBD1,CASSSTTDRVANEKLFF,TGTGCCAGCAGCTCCACCACCGACAGGGTCGCTAATGAAAAACTGTTTTTT
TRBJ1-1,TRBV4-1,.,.,CASSPPQGWTEAFF,TGCGCCAGCAGCCCTCCACAGGGATGGACTGAAGCTTTCTTT
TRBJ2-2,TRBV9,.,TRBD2,CASSGLADTGELFF,TGTGCCAGCAGCGGACTAGCGGACACCGGGGAGCTGTTTTTT
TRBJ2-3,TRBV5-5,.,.,CASSSDGFRGFTTDTQYF,TGTGCCAGCAGCTCGGACGGATTCAGGGGTTTCACAACAGATACGCAGTATTTT
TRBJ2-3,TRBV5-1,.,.,CASSLGGGGPTDTQYF,TGCGCCAGCAGCTTGGGTGGGGGGGGCCCCACGGATACGCAGTATTTT
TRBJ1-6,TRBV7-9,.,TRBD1,CASSSMGQGNSPLHF,TGTGCCAGCAGCTCAATGGGACAGGGTAATTCACCCCTCCACTTT
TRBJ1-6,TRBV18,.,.,CASSPSRGVAWPSPLHF,TGTGCCAGCTCCCCCTCCCGGGGGGTCGCTTGGCCCTCACCCCTCCACTTT
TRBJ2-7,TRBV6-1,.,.,CASSEATTRRYEQYF,TGTGCCAGCAGTGAAGCCACCACTAGGCGCTACGAGCAGTACTTC
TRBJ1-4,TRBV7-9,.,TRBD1,CASRPGTGGEKLFF,TGTGCCAGCAGACCGGGGACAGGGGGAGAAAAACTGTTTTTT
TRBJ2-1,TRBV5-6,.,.,CASSLGAGSSYNEQFF,TGTGCCAGCAGCTTGGGTGCGGGTAGCTCCTACAATGAGCAGTTCTTC
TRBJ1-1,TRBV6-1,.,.,CASSEYLEGEAFF,TGTGCCAGCAGTGAATACCTGGAGGGTGAAGCTTTCTTT
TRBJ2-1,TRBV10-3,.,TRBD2,CAISERGGGGDEQFF,TGTGCCATCAGTGAGCGGGGGGGCGGTGGAGATGAGCAGTTCTTC
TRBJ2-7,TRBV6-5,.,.,CASSWAGASPLEQYF,TGTGCCAGCAGTTGGGCTGGGGCTTCACCCCTCGAGCAGTACTTC
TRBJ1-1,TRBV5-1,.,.,CASSRGPGRTEAFF,TGCGCCAGCAGCCGAGGTCCGGGAAGGACTGAAGCTTTCTTT